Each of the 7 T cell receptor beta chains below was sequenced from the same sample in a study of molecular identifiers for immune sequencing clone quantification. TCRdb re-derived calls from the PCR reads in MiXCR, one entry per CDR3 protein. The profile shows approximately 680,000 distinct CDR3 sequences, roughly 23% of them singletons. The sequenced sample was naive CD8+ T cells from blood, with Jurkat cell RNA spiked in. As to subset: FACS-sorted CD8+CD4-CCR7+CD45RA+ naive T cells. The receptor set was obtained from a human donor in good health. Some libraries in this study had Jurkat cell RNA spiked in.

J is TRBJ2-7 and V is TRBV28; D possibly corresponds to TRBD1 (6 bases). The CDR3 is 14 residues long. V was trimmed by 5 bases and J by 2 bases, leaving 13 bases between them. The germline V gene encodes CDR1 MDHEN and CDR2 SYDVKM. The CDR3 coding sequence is TGTGCCAGCAGTCGACGACAGGCACCCTACGAGCAGTACTTC. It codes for CASSRRQAPYEQYF.

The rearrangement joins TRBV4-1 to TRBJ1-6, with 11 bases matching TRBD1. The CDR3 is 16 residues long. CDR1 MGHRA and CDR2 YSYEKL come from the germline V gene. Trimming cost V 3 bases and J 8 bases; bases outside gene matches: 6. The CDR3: CASSHPDRGLHSPLHF. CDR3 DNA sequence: TGCGCCAGCAGCCACCCGGACAGGGGGCTTCATTCACCCCTCCACTTT.

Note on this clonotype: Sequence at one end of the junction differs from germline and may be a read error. Here the CDR3 reads CASSLAGPGPYEQYF. CDR3 sequence (DNA): TGTGCCAGCAGCTTGGCTGGTCCCGGGCCCTACGAGCAGTACTTC. The V call is TRBV5-3, the J call TRBJ2-7; the D is unclear. TRBV5-3 counts as an open reading frame of uncertain function. The CDR3 loop spans 15 amino acids.

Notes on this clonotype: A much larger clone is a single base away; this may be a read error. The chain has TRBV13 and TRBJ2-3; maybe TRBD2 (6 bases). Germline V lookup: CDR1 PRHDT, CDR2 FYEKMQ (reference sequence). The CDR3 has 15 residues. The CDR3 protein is CAGSLAAGWTDTQYF. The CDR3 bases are TGTGCCGGCAGCTTAGCGGCGGGATGGACAGATACGCAGTATTTT.

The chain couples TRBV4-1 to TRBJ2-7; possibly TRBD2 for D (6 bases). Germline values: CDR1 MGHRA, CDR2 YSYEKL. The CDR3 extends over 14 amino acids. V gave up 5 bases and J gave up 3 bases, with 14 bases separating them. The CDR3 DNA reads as TGCGCCAGCAGCTACGATGGTAGCGGCTACGAGCAGTACTTC. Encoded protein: CASSYDGSGYEQYF.

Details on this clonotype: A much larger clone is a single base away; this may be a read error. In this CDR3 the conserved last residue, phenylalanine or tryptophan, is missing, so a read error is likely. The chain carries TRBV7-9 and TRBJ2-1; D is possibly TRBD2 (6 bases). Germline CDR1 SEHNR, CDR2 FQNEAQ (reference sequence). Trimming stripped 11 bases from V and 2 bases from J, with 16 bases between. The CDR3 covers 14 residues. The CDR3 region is CAELGGTTYNEQFS. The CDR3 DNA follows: TGTGCCGAATTAGGCGGGACCACCTACAATGAGCAGTTCTCC.

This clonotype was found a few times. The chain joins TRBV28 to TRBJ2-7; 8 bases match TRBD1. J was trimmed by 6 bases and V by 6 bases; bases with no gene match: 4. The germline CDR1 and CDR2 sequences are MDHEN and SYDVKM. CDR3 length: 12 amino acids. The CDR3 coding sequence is TGTGCCAGCAGATCCGACAGGGGCGAGCAGTACTTC. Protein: CASRSDRGEQYF.